A single sample gave rise to the 28 T cell receptor beta chains below, sequenced in a study of cytomegalovirus exposure and HLA in healthy donors. Amplification used 60 Vbeta primers and 13 Jbeta primers. Profiling relied on immunoSEQ multiplex PCR, and the TCRdb table lists in-frame clones only, not all of them. The data contain about 180,000 clones, around 80% of them singletons. The sample was PBMCs. The source is a woman aged 60-75 years in good health and CMV-seropositive.

The rearrangement uses TRBV7-3 and TRBJ2-1; 16 bases match TRBD2. Trimming removed 5 bases from V and 7 bases from J; junction bases left unmatched: 8. There are 17 residues in the CDR3. CDR1 and CDR2 from the germline V gene are SGHTA and FQGTGA. DNA for the CDR3: TGTGCCAGCAGCCCACCGGGACTAGCGGGAGGGCGTAATGAGCAGTTCTTC. Its translation is CASSPPGLAGGRNEQFF. Variable domain in full (rest from reference TRBV7-3 and TRBJ2-1): GAGVSQTPSNKVTEKGKYVELRCDPISGHTALYWYRQSLGQGPEFLIYFQGTGAADDSGLPNDRFFAVRPEGSVSTLKIQRTERGDSAVYLCASSPPGLAGGRNEQFFGPGTRLTVL.

The V call is TRBV5-6, the J call TRBJ2-7; TRBD1 aligns across 7 bases. The CDR3 is 14 amino acids. Germline lookup yields CDR1 SGHDT and CDR2 YYEEEE. Trimming took 3 bases from V and 0 from J; bases not matched to a gene: 3. This CDR3 is CASSSRDSSYEQYF. DNA of the CDR3: TGTGCCAGCAGCTCCCGGGACAGCTCCTACGAGCAGTACTTC.

This rearrangement joins TRBV4-2 to TRBJ2-7, with 7 positions matching TRBD1. The CDR3 sequence is 16 residues long. Germline values: CDR1 LGHNA, CDR2 YNFKEQ. J was trimmed by 5 bases and V by 1 base; bases with no gene match: 11. CDR3 loop: CASSQARTDRAHEQYF. The CDR3 bases are TGTGCCAGCAGCCAAGCGAGAACTGACAGGGCCCACGAGCAGTACTTC.

The rearrangement joins TRBV2 to TRBJ2-2, with 8 bases that match TRBD2. CDR1 and CDR2 from the germline V gene are SNHLY and FYNNEI. The V segment lost 5 bases and the J segment 1 base; nucleotides outside the gene matches: 6. The CDR3 is 16 amino acids. The CDR3 protein is CASSKNSGRNTGELFF. The CDR3 DNA is TGTGCCAGCAGTAAAAACAGCGGGAGGAACACCGGGGAGCTGTTTTTT.

The chain has TRBV7-9 and TRBJ2-7; D perhaps matches TRBD2 (6 bases). The germline V gene has CDR1 SEHNR and CDR2 FQNEAQ (reference sequence). The CDR3 is made up of 14 amino acids. Trimming removed 2 bases at V and 3 bases at J, with 11 bases between. CDR3 sequence: CASSLSSGGYEQYF. In nucleotides, the CDR3 is TGTGCCAGCAGCTTAAGTAGCGGAGGCTACGAGCAGTACTTC.

The rearrangement joins TRBV19 to TRBJ2-1, with TRBD2 matching 13 bases. The CDR3 spans 13 residues. Germline V CDR1 and CDR2: LNHDA, SQIVND (reference sequence). The ends lost 9 bases at V and 5 bases at J; junction bases unmatched: 1. CDR3 coding DNA: TGTGCCAGCGGGACTAGCGGGAACAATGAGCAGTTCTTC. Translated: CASGTSGNNEQFF.

This chain uses TRBV9 with TRBJ1-5, with 9 bases matching TRBD1. Trimming took 5 bases from V and 5 from J; bases not matched to a gene: 8. The germline CDR1 and CDR2 sequences are SGDLS and YYNGEE. This CDR3 region has 15 residues. CDR3 DNA: TGTGCCAGCAGTTTGACAGGGGGGACGGATCAGCCCCAGCATTTT. Protein: CASSLTGGTDQPQHF.

The CDR3 DNA follows: TGTGCCAGCAGCTTGAATCAGGGAAACACCATATATTTT. Residues: CASSLNQGNTIYF. This chain uses TRBV5-6 with TRBJ1-3; D uncertain. The V end lost 1 base, the J end lost 4 bases, and 6 bases lay between the germline ends. This CDR3 contains 13 residues. Germline V gene lookup returns CDR1 SGHDT and CDR2 YYEEEE.

The chain employs TRBV5-1 and TRBJ2-7; 9 bases are a match to TRBD2. CDR1 and CDR2 from the germline V gene are SGHRS and YFSETQ. V shed 2 bases and J 6 bases; nucleotides not matched to a gene: 9. This CDR3 contains 15 residues. The CDR3 coding sequence is TGCGCCAGCAGCTTAAGTAGCGGGAGTCTGCGCGAGCAGTACTTC. This sequence encodes CASSLSSGSLREQYF.

Only one count was recorded for this clone. The chain has TRBV5-1 and TRBJ2-2; TRBD2 aligns across 12 bases. Germline values: CDR1 SGHRS, CDR2 YFSETQ. This CDR3 has 15 amino acids. The J segment lost 8 bases and the V segment lost 1 base, leaving 3 bases of the junction unmatched. In nucleotides, the CDR3 is TGCGCCAGCAGCTTGTGGACTAGCGGGGCTGGGGAGCTGTTTTTT. It yields the protein CASSLWTSGAGELFF.

This clone was seen just once. The genes are TRBV19 and TRBJ1-1; maybe TRBD1 (5 bases). Trimming shortened V by 5 bases and J by 1 base, and 11 bases separated the two germline ends. Germline V gene lookup returns CDR1 LNHDA and CDR2 SQIVND (reference sequence). CDR3 length: 14 amino acids. This CDR3 reads CASSPGGGNTEAFF. The DNA for the CDR3 is TGTGCCAGTAGTCCCGGGGGGGGGAACACTGAAGCTTTCTTT. Complete variable domain (other parts from reference TRBV19 and TRBJ1-1): DGGITQSPKYLFRKEGQNVTLSCEQNLNHDAMYWYRQDPGQGLRLIYYSQIVNDFQKGDIAEGYSVSREKKESFPLTVTSAQKNPTAFYLCASSPGGGNTEAFFGQGTRLTVV.

V and J are TRBV5-1 and TRBJ1-4; 10 positions agree with TRBD1. There are 16 residues in the CDR3. V dropped 4 bases and J dropped 6; count of bases not matched to a gene: 9. CDR1 and CDR2 (germline): SGHRS, YFSETQ. The CDR3 protein is CASSPRQGAWDEKLFF. The CDR3 DNA reads as TGCGCCAGCAGCCCTCGACAGGGGGCTTGGGATGAAAAACTGTTTTTT. The full variable domain, completed using reference TRBV5-1 and TRBJ1-4, is KAGVTQTPRYLIKTRGQQVTLSCSPISGHRSVSWYQQTPGQGLQFLFEYFSETQRNKGNFPGRFSGRQFSNSRSEMNVSTLELGDSALYLCASSPRQGAWDEKLFFGSGTQLSVL.

The CDR3 is CASSPLGQGVGYTF. CDR3 in DNA: TGTGCCAGCTCACCACTGGGACAGGGGGTTGGCTACACCTTC. This chain connects TRBV18 to TRBJ1-2; the match to TRBD1 covers 11 bases. Germline V gene lookup returns CDR1 KGHSH and CDR2 LQKENI. The CDR3 has 14 residues. V dropped 1 base and J dropped 7; count of bases not matched to a gene: 2.

This chain links TRBV18 with TRBJ1-5, with D hard to call. The CDR3 is made up of 16 amino acids. The germline V and J ends were trimmed by 3 bases and 2 bases, with 14 bases remaining between them. Per germline, CDR1 KGHSH and CDR2 LQKENI. DNA of the CDR3: TGTGCCAGCTCACCCCAACCGCCGGTGGGCAATCAGCCCCAGCATTTT. Protein: CASSPQPPVGNQPQHF.

The genes are TRBV30 and TRBJ1-2, with D possibly TRBD1 on 6 matching bases. The CDR3 has 13 residues. The germline gives CDR1 GTSNPN, CDR2 SVGIG (reference sequence). Trimming pared 6 bases from V and 0 bases from J, leaving 11 bases between. Written as DNA, the CDR3 is TGTGCCTGCGACAGGCCGACTAACTATGGCTACACCTTC. Amino acid sequence: CACDRPTNYGYTF.

The V and J genes are TRBV19 and TRBJ1-2, with D tentatively TRBD1 (5 bases). Germline loops: CDR1 LNHDA, CDR2 SQIVND (reference sequence). The V gene lost 4 bases and the J gene lost 2 bases, with 14 bases spanning the gap. This CDR3 comprises 15 residues. CDR3 residues: CASSKQVGTNYGYTF. The CDR3 nucleotides read TGTGCCAGTAGTAAACAGGTGGGAACAAACTATGGCTACACCTTC.

V usage is TRBV2 and J usage is TRBJ2-3; D not certain. Trimming left V 8 bases short and J 0 bases short, with 15 bases between. The CDR3 covers 15 residues. Germline loops: CDR1 SNHLY, CDR2 FYNNEI. The CDR3 region is CASRPRGASTDTQYF. DNA of the CDR3: TGTGCCAGCCGTCCCCGAGGTGCTAGCACAGATACGCAGTATTTT.

The V call is TRBV28, the J call TRBJ1-2; D not certain. The CDR3 sequence is 12 residues long. V was trimmed by 8 bases and J by 3 bases, leaving 10 bases between them. CDR1 and CDR2 (germline): MDHEN, SYDVKM. The CDR3 bases are TGTGCCAGCCAAAAGGACTACTATGGCTACACCTTC. Its translation: CASQKDYYGYTF.

This chain connects TRBV6-1 to TRBJ2-3; TRBD2 matches at 9 bases. With 8 bases clipped from V and 6 bases from J, the junction kept 12 bases outside the gene matches. Germline-derived CDR1 and CDR2 are MNHNS and SASEGT. The length of the CDR3 is 15 residues. The CDR3 protein is CASFIRAGGGDTQYF. Written as DNA, the CDR3 is TGTGCCAGCTTTATACGAGCGGGAGGAGGGGATACGCAGTATTTT.

The chain joins TRBV6-5 to TRBJ1-2, with TRBD1 identical over 8 bases. After removal of 2 bases from V and 3 bases from J, the junction contained 5 bases not matched to a gene. The CDR3 is made up of 15 amino acids. Germline V CDR1 and CDR2: MNHEY, SVGAGI. The CDR3 here is CASSYTGQGDYGYTF. Written as DNA, the CDR3 is TGTGCCAGCAGTTACACAGGACAGGGCGACTATGGCTACACCTTC.

This chain links TRBV13 with TRBJ2-7, with 7 bases matching TRBD2. The CDR3 consists of 14 residues. Germline V gives CDR1 PRHDT, CDR2 FYEKMQ (reference sequence). The V gene end was trimmed by 6 bases and the J gene end by 7 bases; junction bases not matched to a gene: 12. The CDR3 DNA reads as TGTGCCAGCAGGAAAATGGGTGCGGGAGTTGAGCAGTACTTC. Its translation is CASRKMGAGVEQYF.

The chain recombines TRBV25-1 with TRBJ2-7; possibly TRBD2 for D (5 bases). Trimming cost V 5 bases and J 1 base, with 9 bases left between them. This CDR3 is built from 13 residues. Germline values: CDR1 MGHDK, CDR2 SYGVNS. CDR3 coding DNA: TGTGCCAGCAGTTCTAGCCGTTCCTACGAGCAGTACTTC. Amino acids: CASSSSRSYEQYF.

This clone is a singleton in its sample. The rearrangement uses TRBV7-8 and TRBJ1-1, with TRBD1 identical over 8 bases. This CDR3 region has 15 residues. J gave up 1 base and V 2 bases, and 3 bases lay outside the gene matches. Germline assignment: CDR1 SGHVS and CDR2 FQNEAQ. The CDR3 here is CASSLLDRGNTEAFF. CDR3 nucleotides: TGTGCCAGCAGCTTACTCGACAGGGGGAACACTGAAGCTTTCTTT. The full variable domain, with the rest looked up from reference TRBV7-8 and TRBJ1-1, is GAGVSQSPRYKVAKRGQDVALRCDPISGHVSLFWYQQALGQGPEFLTYFQNEAQLDKSGLPSDRFFAERPEGSVSTLKIQRTQQEDSAVYLCASSLLDRGNTEAFFGQGTRLTVV.

The CDR3 sequence is CASSHTGARGEDEQYF. In nucleotides, the CDR3 is TGCGCCAGCAGCCACACCGGTGCCAGGGGTGAGGACGAGCAGTACTTC. The rearrangement uses TRBV4-3 and TRBJ2-7, with D possibly matching TRBD1 (6 bases). CDR3 length: 16 residues. Trimming took 3 bases from V and 5 from J, leaving 20 bases between them. Germline lookup yields CDR1 LGHNA and CDR2 YSLEER.

Remarks on this clone: Distinct nucleotide sequences in the sample also encode this CDR3. The genes are TRBV28 and TRBJ1-6; 7 nucleotides match TRBD1. Germline CDR1 MDHEN, CDR2 SYDVKM. The trim removed 2 bases at V and 9 bases at J, leaving 7 bases unmatched. The CDR3 length is 15 residues. CDR3 coding DNA: TGTGCCAGCAGTTTACTGGGACAGCTAACTTCACCCCTCCACTTT. Encoded protein: CASSLLGQLTSPLHF.

This clone appeared a few times. This chain links TRBV6-6 with TRBJ2-5, with a weak D call TRBD2 (5 bases). Trimming removed 7 bases at V and 4 bases at J, with 13 bases between. The germline gives CDR1 MNHNY, CDR2 SVGAGI (reference sequence). This CDR3 region has 13 residues. The CDR3 reads CASTPPGGETQYF. CDR3 nucleotides: TGTGCCAGCACTCCCCCTGGAGGAGAGACCCAGTACTTC.

This sequence joins TRBV23-1 and TRBJ2-7; D perhaps matches TRBD2 (5 bases). TRBV23-1 is an open reading frame whose function is uncertain. V lost 0 bases, J lost 3 bases, and 24 bases lay in between. The CDR3 extends over 19 amino acids. The CDR3 nucleotides read TGCGCCAGCAGTCAATCGCGGGCAGGAGTAAATTTCGAAATCTACGAGCAGTACTTC. As protein: CASSQSRAGVNFEIYEQYF.

V gene TRBV7-3 combines with J gene TRBJ2-1, with D maybe TRBD2 (6 bases). From germline, CDR1 is SGHTA and CDR2 FQGTGA. The CDR3 covers 13 residues. Trimming removed 0 bases from V and 9 bases from J, with 9 bases in between. The CDR3 here is CASSLTVAAEQFF. For the CDR3, the DNA is TGTGCCAGCAGCTTAACAGTAGCGGCTGAGCAGTTCTTC. The full variable domain, rest sourced from reference TRBV7-3 and TRBJ2-1, is GAGVSQTPSNKVTEKGKYVELRCDPISGHTALYWYRQSLGQGPEFLIYFQGTGAADDSGLPNDRFFAVRPEGSVSTLKIQRTERGDSAVYLCASSLTVAAEQFFGPGTRLTVL.